Included here is one T cell receptor beta chain sequence, with context. V dropped 3 bases and J dropped 1 base, with 12 bases sitting between them. There are 15 residues in the CDR3. The V gene's germline CDR1 is SGHVS and CDR2 FQNEAQ. Profiled with immunoSEQ multiplex PCR; TCRdb holds only in-frame clones, not every one. The repertoire holds over 60,000 clones, with roughly 80% as singletons. The data derive from a study of OX40 agonist ivuxolimab in advanced cancers. Study as a whole: Every 2 weeks, patients received ivuxolimab intravenously, dosed at 0.01 to 10 mg/kg.

This receptor was obtained from an adult with an advanced solid tumor such as melanoma, head and neck, liver or kidney cancer. J is TRBJ1-1 and V is TRBV7-8; a possible D gene is TRBD1 (6 bases). The material was CD4+ or CD8+ T cells sorted from blood, obtained in a trial of the OX40 agonist ivuxolimab. The CDR3 sequence is CASSFLGGGNTEAFF. In DNA, the CDR3 is TGTGCCAGCAGCTTCCTCGGGGGCGGGAACACTGAAGCTTTCTTT.